What follows describes a single T cell receptor (beta chain). This sample is part of a study of blood T cell repertoires in COVID-19. The V gene's germline CDR1 is LGHDT and CDR2 YNNKEL (reference sequence). This CDR3 has 16 amino acids. J lost 3 bases, V lost 4 bases, and 11 bases had no gene match. In the original analysis: Amplification of reference gene primers provided the estimated nucleated cell counts. Produced via immunoSEQ multiplex PCR; TCRdb's table is partial and in-frame only. V, J and clone size derive from that table, while D and trimming were established from the DNA sequence. Of 150,000 or so clones in the sample, more than 70% were seen once.

The sequencing input was peripheral blood. The chain employs TRBV3-1 (or the pseudogene TRBV3-2) and TRBJ2-5, with TRBD2 matching over 7 bases. This sequence originates from a man aged 18 to 35 with active or convalescent COVID-19. CDR3 in amino acids: CASSLPTGLGEETQYF. The CDR3 DNA is TGTGCCAGCAGCCTCCCCACCGGACTAGGCGAAGAGACCCAGTACTTC.